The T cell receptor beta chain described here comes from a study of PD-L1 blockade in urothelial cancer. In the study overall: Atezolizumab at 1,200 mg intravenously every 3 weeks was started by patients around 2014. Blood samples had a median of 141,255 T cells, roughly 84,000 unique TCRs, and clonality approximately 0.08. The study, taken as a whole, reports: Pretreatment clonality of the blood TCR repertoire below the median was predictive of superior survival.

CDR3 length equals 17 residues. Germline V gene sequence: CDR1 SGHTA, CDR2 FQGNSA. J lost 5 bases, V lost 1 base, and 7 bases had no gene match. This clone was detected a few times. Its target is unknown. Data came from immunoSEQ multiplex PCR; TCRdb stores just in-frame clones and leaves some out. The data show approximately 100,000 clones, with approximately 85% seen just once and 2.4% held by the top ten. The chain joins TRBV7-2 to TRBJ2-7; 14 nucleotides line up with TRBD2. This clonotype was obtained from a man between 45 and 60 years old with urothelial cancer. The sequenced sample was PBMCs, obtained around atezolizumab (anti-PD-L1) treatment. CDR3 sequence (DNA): TGTGCCAGCAGCTTAGTAGGGACTAGCGGGAGTCAACACGAGCAGTACTTC. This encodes CASSLVGTSGSQHEQYF. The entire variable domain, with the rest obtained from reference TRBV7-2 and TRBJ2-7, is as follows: GAGVSQSPSNKVTEKGKDVELRCDPISGHTALYWYRQSLGQGLEFLIYFQGNSAPDKSGLPSDRFSAERTGGSVSTLTIQRTQQEDSAVYLCASSLVGTSGSQHEQYFGPGTRLTVT.